The clone carrying this T cell receptor (beta chain) was observed a few times. The data stem from a study of blood T cell repertoires in COVID-19. Per the study methods: Amplification with reference gene primers provided the estimates of nucleated cell counts. Profiled with immunoSEQ multiplex PCR; TCRdb holds only in-frame clones, not every one. D and trimming come from the DNA, and the V and J calls and clone size come from that table. The table shows roughly 350,000 clones, with around 90% occurring only once. V shed 10 bases and J shed 5 bases, with 12 bases lying between them. The CDR3 extends over 12 amino acids. Germline CDR1 is SEHNR and CDR2 is FQNEAQ (reference sequence).

Sequenced input: PBMCs or T cells enriched from blood (not recorded which). This chain uses TRBV7-9 with TRBJ1-5; possibly TRBD1 for D (6 bases). The clonotype comes from a woman in her thirties who had recovered from COVID-19. The DNA of the CDR3 is TGTGCCACCAAGGGGGGGGATCAGCCCCAGCATTTT. Protein product: CATKGGDQPQHF.